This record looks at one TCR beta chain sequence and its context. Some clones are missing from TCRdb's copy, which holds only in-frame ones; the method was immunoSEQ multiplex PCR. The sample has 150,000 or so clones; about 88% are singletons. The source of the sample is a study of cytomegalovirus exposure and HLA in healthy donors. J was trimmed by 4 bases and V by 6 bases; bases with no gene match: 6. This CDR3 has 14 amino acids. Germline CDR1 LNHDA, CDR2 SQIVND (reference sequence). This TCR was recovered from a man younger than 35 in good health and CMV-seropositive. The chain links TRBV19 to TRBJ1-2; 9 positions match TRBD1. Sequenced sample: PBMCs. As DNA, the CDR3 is TGTGCCAGTAGCCCGGGACAGGGAGGCTATGGCTACACCTTC. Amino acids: CASSPGQGGYGYTF.